Described below is a single T cell receptor beta chain sequence and its context. Its matching antigen is unknown. With the library built for alpha chains, this beta chain is off target and its frequency is not meaningful. This entry is derived from a study of spatial heterogeneity in lung cancer. Overall study context: Within tumor regions, the number of TCR transcripts tracked closely with a T cell module score obtained from matched bulk RNA-seq.

V dropped 6 bases and J dropped 4 bases, with 13 bases sitting between them. The CDR3 sequence is 14 residues long. Germline values: CDR1 SNHLY, CDR2 FYNNEI. Each TCR cDNA molecule bore a unique molecular identifier. TCRdb independently ran MiXCR on the 5' RACE reads; one entry per CDR3 protein. The sample lists 7,300 or so distinct CDR3 sequences, around 15% seen once, with 9% in the top ten. The time point here: sample taken at primary tumor resection. Unsorted samples of tumor, nontumor lung or frozen PBMC had their whole RNA sequenced. Study-level results: The number of expanded tumor alpha and beta chains correlated with mutation number.

The TCR was taken from a female donor with early-stage non-small cell lung cancer. This chain uses TRBV2 with TRBJ1-3; D gene uncertain. Material: lung tumor tissue, obtained at surgery. The CDR3 loop reads CASRLTLGGNTIYF. CDR3 nucleotides: TGTGCCAGCAGGCTTACTCTAGGGGGAAACACCATATATTTT.